This section outlines one T cell receptor beta chain sequence together with its context. This entry comes from a study of control samples from healthy donors and cancer patients. Assay: immunoSEQ multiplex PCR; the TCRdb copy retains only in-frame clones and omits some. The data hold around 180,000 clones, with roughly 88% observed a single time. Trimming left V 2 bases short and J 0 bases short, with 11 bases between. CDR1 and CDR2 from the germline V gene are SGHAT and FQDESV (reference sequence). The CDR3 is 15 amino acids. The specimen sequenced was blood. This receptor was taken from a woman younger than 45 in good health. This chain links TRBV11-1 with TRBJ2-7; tentative D call: TRBD1 (6 bases). This CDR3 reads CASSLSQGTSYEQYF. The CDR3 DNA reads as TGTGCCAGCAGCTTATCCCAGGGGACCTCCTACGAGCAGTACTTC.